This T cell receptor (beta chain) was found in a study of T cells after yellow fever vaccination. Turning to the study itself: Libraries from low-cell-number fractions were prepared with the SMART-Seq v4 Ultra Low Input RNA kit.

A note on this clonotype: The antigen remains unidentified.

Study outcomes and limitations: Abundant clonotypes from the bulk population could get into FACS-sorted repertoires as contaminants.

The study made its TCR cDNA through 5'RACE template switching. That step introduced a universal primer site along with UMIs. Each CDR3 protein gets one entry after TCRdb re-called the 5' RACE reads with MiXCR. This table holds approximately 300,000 distinct CDR3 sequences, approximately 9% found once. Germline V lookup: CDR1 WSHSY, CDR2 SAAADI. This CDR3 region has 17 residues. The germline V and J ends were trimmed by 6 bases and 1 base, with 18 bases remaining between them. The clonotype was recovered from a man in his late teens or twenties who received the YFV17D yellow fever vaccine. Sequencing was performed on PBMCs, taken on the day of the first yellow fever vaccination. This chain joins TRBV10-2 and TRBJ2-2; a possible D gene is TRBD1 (6 bases). The CDR3 reads CASRIVGASGNTGELFF. Written as DNA, the CDR3 is TGCGCCAGCAGAATTGTGGGGGCAAGTGGGAACACCGGGGAGCTGTTTTTT.